The 8 T cell receptor beta chains below come from one sample, sequenced in a study of OX40 agonist ivuxolimab in advanced cancers. Libraries were prepared by immunoSEQ multiplex PCR; TCRdb keeps only in-frame clonotypes and omits some of them. The profile shows about 81,000 clones, about 81% of them singletons. The sequenced sample was CD4+ or CD8+ T cells sorted from blood, obtained in a trial of the OX40 agonist ivuxolimab. Source of these receptors: an adult with an advanced solid tumor such as melanoma, head and neck, liver or kidney cancer.

This clone was seen once. The V call is TRBV6-5, the J call TRBJ1-2; tentative D call: TRBD1 (5 bases). V lost 5 bases, J lost 2 bases, and 6 bases lay in between. Germline V gives CDR1 MNHEY, CDR2 SVGAGI. The CDR3 is 12 residues long. The CDR3 here is CASSTGNYGYTF. The CDR3 DNA reads TGTGCCAGCAGTACAGGAAACTATGGCTACACCTTC.

The J gene is TRBJ1-2, the V gene TRBV28, with D maybe TRBD1 (6 bases). CDR1 is MDHEN and CDR2 is SYDVKM in the germline V gene. This CDR3 contains 16 residues. Trimming left V 2 bases short and J 5 bases short, with 18 bases between. In nucleotides, the CDR3 is TGTGCCAGCAGTTTAAAGGAGGGGGGTAGTTGGTATGGCTACACCTTC. This sequence encodes CASSLKEGGSWYGYTF.

Of note for this clone: Other DNA sequences in this sample translate to the same CDR3. The V and J genes are TRBV7-2 and TRBJ2-2; possible D gene TRBD1, 6 bases. The CDR3 has 15 residues. Per the germline V gene, CDR1 is SGHTA and CDR2 is FQGNSA. Trimming took 5 bases from V and 2 from J, leaving 12 bases between them. The CDR3 DNA is TGTGCCAGCAGCGCCTGGGACACAAACACCGGGGAGCTGTTTTTT. Translated, it gives CASSAWDTNTGELFF.

The chain carries TRBV6-5 and TRBJ1-1, with D maybe TRBD1 (5 bases). This CDR3 comprises 16 residues. Trimming removed 2 bases at V and 2 bases at J, with 15 bases between. Germline V gives CDR1 MNHEY, CDR2 SVGAGI. For the CDR3, the DNA is TGTGCCAGCAGTTACCGTCCTTTCGGGGGAAACACTGAAGCTTTCTTT. Amino acids: CASSYRPFGGNTEAFF.

V and J are TRBV5-1 and TRBJ1-1; TRBD1 aligns across 9 bases. The CDR3 spans 14 residues. V lost 0 bases to trimming and J lost 7 bases; unmatched junction nucleotides: 4. The germline V gene encodes CDR1 SGHRS and CDR2 YFSETQ. This CDR3 reads CASSLGTGADEAFF. CDR3 bases: TGCGCCAGCAGCTTGGGGACAGGGGCCGATGAAGCTTTCTTT.

The chain employs TRBV13 and TRBJ2-7, with 8 bases lining up with TRBD2. After removal of 5 bases from V and 1 base from J, the junction contained 10 bases not matched to a gene. Per germline, CDR1 PRHDT and CDR2 FYEKMQ (reference sequence). The CDR3 covers 16 residues. The CDR3 loop is CASSPGWSGSSYEQYF. CDR3 sequence (DNA): TGTGCCAGCAGCCCTGGTTGGAGCGGGAGTTCCTACGAGCAGTACTTC.

This clone was detected once. The chain joins TRBV6-5 to TRBJ1-4, with D possibly TRBD1 on 5 matching bases. Germline CDR1 is MNHEY and CDR2 is SVGAGI. V was trimmed by 6 bases and J by 6 bases, leaving 11 bases between them. This CDR3 contains 13 residues. CDR3 loop: CASRSGADEKLFF. CDR3 nucleotide sequence: TGTGCCAGCAGGTCCGGGGCAGATGAAAAACTGTTTTTT.

V is TRBV7-3 and J is TRBJ2-1, with 8 bases identical to TRBD2. This CDR3 spans 15 amino acids. Losses at the gene ends were 8 bases for V and 4 bases for J; bases not matched to a gene: 10. Germline V CDR1 and CDR2: SGHTA, FQGTGA. CDR3 in DNA: TGTGCCAGCGGCGGGAGGACACCAAGATACAATGAGCAGTTCTTC. This encodes CASGGRTPRYNEQFF.